Listed below are T cell receptor beta chains from one sample, sequenced in a study of beta chain features in type 1 diabetes. Sequencing used immunoSEQ multiplex PCR; TCRdb keeps in-frame clones, though not all of them. The sample contains some 200,000 clones, more than 15% of which appear only once. Sequenced: naive CD4+ T cells from blood. These receptors originate from a man aged 30 to 45 with type 1 diabetes. The CDR3 runs from the conserved cysteine through the conserved F or W. The size field is filled for only some rows; it gives once, few, many or a size class.

V gene	J gene	clone size	CDR3 protein
TRBV25-1	TRBJ2-5	NA	CASSAWTGAKTQYF
TRBV29-1	TRBJ2-7	few	CSVRGQTSYEQYF
TRBV4-1	TRBJ2-4	few	CASSQVGTGSDIQYF
TRBV7-9	TRBJ2-7	NA	CASSLGVGTYEQYF
TRBV5-6	TRBJ2-5	NA	CASSLDQVETQYF
TRBV5-6	TRBJ2-1	few	CASSLRLSGDYNEQFF
TRBV30	TRBJ2-7	NA	CAWSTPGTGGSYEQYF
TRBV21-1	TRBJ2-4	few	CASSKERTGQNIQYF
TRBV29-1	TRBJ1-1	NA	CSALISVNTEAFF
TRBV5-4	TRBJ2-7	NA	CASSHTGRDVSYEQYF
TRBV14	TRBJ2-7	few	CASSPTTSGSWYF
TRBV7-2	TRBJ1-5	few	CASSRMGRVLLQPQHF
TRBV28	TRBJ2-5	NA	CASSQGLAGGQETQYF
TRBV7-9	TRBJ1-1	few	CASSPKRGNTEAFF
TRBV29-1	TRBJ2-1	few	CSGTGLAGGEQFF
TRBV29-1	TRBJ1-4	NA	CSVLGSTNEKLFF
TRBV4-2	TRBJ2-1	few	CASSQEFEGGASEFF
TRBV6-5	TRBJ2-7	NA	CASSYSAVSYEQYF
TRBV30	TRBJ1-1	few	CAWSPLSRGTEAFF
TRBV30	TRBJ1-3	NA	CAWSTGPSGNTIYF
TRBV9	TRBJ1-3	NA	CASSVALYGNTIYF
TRBV29-1	TRBJ2-5	NA	CSSTPERGLQETQYF
TRBV29-1	TRBJ2-3	NA	CSVGRQGPTDTQYF
TRBV7-9	TRBJ2-7	NA	CASSSIENDYEQYF
TRBV7-9	TRBJ2-5	few	CASSQPWAQETQYF
TRBV6-6	TRBJ2-7	NA	CASRYFSGSSYEQYF
TRBV29-1	TRBJ2-7	few	CSVVRGQGGEQYF
TRBV7-2	TRBJ2-7	few	CASSQGLFYEQYF
TRBV30	TRBJ2-1	NA	CAWSTQGGGVQFF
TRBV29-1	TRBJ2-7	few	CSVAPRDSYEQYF
TRBV4-3	TRBJ2-1	NA	CASSQDTYNEQFF
TRBV5-1	TRBJ2-5	NA	CASSIGPGETQYF
TRBV9	TRBJ1-2	NA	CASSERGTEDGYTF
TRBV29-1	TRBJ1-1	NA	CSVAGTGEEAFF
TRBV29-1	TRBJ1-1	NA	CSVAGVNTEAFF
TRBV15	TRBJ2-4	NA	CATSRGPGNIQYF
TRBV6-1	TRBJ2-1	few	CASSEVRPDYNEQFF
TRBV29-1	TRBJ2-7	few	CSVGDRGRERQYF
TRBV11-2	TRBJ2-5	NA	CASSLGWAGRETQYF
TRBV29-1	TRBJ2-2	once	CSVRLAGNLRALFF
TRBV4-1	TRBJ1-2	few	CASSSRTGQGYGYTF
TRBV5-4	TRBJ2-5	few	CASSVSGSGQETQYF
TRBV29-1	TRBJ1-5	few	CSVSYDRNNQPQHF
TRBV6-1	TRBJ2-5	NA	CASSGTVRETQYF
TRBV7-9	TRBJ2-5	few	CASSFRDNQETQYF
TRBV5-4	TRBJ2-5	few	CAGRLAGGKETQYF
TRBV7-2	TRBJ2-3	few	CASSSSSDTQYF
TRBV25-1	TRBJ2-7	NA	CASSVSSSYEQYF
TRBV7-2	TRBJ2-4	NA	CASSLNRGDIQYF
TRBV7-2	TRBJ1-2	few	CASSLGGQGTYGYTF
TRBV29-1	TRBJ2-6	few	CSVGALLWANVLTF
TRBV29-1	TRBJ2-1	NA	CSVPSGTSGRSTYNEQFF
TRBV14	TRBJ2-7	NA	CASSQGQGYPLAYEQYF
TRBV18	TRBJ2-3	NA	CASSPPLAVTDTQYF
TRBV30	TRBJ1-1	few	CAWSDSFNTEAFF
TRBV29-1	TRBJ1-2	NA	CSIQPGTANYGYTF
TRBV30	TRBJ2-2	NA	CAWSAADRVVGELFF